The sequence of this T cell receptor beta chain was determined in a study of tumor-infiltrating lymphocytes in localized non-small cell lung cancer. General study results and limits: TCR sequencing covered a subset of patients with enough tissue. Recurrence-free survival showed no association with tumor T-cell fraction. Immunotypes IM1 and IM2 had similar TCR-derived T-cell fractions.

Of note for this clone: The antigen remains unidentified.

Some clones are missing from TCRdb's copy, which holds only in-frame ones; the method was immunoSEQ multiplex PCR. Altogether about 6,400 clones are present, 70% to 75% being singletons, with the ten largest covering approximately 14%. There are 15 residues in the CDR3. Germline CDR1 SGHNT, CDR2 YYREEE (reference sequence). The V gene lost 0 bases and the J gene lost 4 bases, with 11 bases spanning the gap. The receptor's source is a human donor with non-small cell lung cancer. The rearrangement uses TRBV5-4 and TRBJ1-5, with a possible D match to TRBD1 (5 bases). The sequenced sample consisted of lung tumor tissue. Here the CDR3 DNA reads TGTGCCAGCAGCTTGGATGGGGGTGGTAATCAGCCCCAGCATTTT. Its protein product is CASSLDGGGNQPQHF.